This T cell receptor beta chain was captured in a study of response to subunit inactivated influenza vaccine. Concerning this clonotype: The antigen is not known.

TCRdb called the RT-PCR reads again in MiXCR, with one record for every CDR3 protein. The sample contains 600,000 to 850,000 distinct CDR3 sequences, 12% to 15% of which appear only once. The CDR3 contains 13 residues. V was cut by 1 base and J by 6 bases, with 9 bases left in between. Broader study findings: Only a handful of new T cells, the authors suggested, are recruited with each seasonal influenza vaccination.

This specimen was PBMCs from blood, taken 14 days before vaccination. V and J are TRBV12-3 or TRBV12-4 and TRBJ2-5; D is undetermined. The source is a man over 45 who received an inactivated influenza vaccine. CDR3 residues: CASSLEGPQTQYF. Here the CDR3 DNA reads TGTGCCAGCAGTTTAGAGGGCCCACAGACCCAGTACTTC.